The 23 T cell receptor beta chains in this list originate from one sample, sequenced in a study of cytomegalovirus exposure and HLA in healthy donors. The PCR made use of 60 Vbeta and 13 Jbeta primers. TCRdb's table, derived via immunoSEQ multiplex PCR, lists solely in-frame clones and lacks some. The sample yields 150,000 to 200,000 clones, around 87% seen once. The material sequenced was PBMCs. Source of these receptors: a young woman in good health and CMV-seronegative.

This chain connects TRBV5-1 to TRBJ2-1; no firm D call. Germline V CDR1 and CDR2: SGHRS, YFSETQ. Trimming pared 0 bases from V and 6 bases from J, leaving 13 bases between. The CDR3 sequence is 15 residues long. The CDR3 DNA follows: TGCGCCAGCAGCTTGGAGACTCAGCCAAGCAATGAGCAGTTCTTC. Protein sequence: CASSLETQPSNEQFF.

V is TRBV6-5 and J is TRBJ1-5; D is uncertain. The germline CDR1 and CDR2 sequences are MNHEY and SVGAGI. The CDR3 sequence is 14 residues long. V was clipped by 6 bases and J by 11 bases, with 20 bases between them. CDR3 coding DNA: TGTGCCAGCAGCTCAGCGGACCTGGGGAGGACCCAGCATTTT. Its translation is CASSSADLGRTQHF.

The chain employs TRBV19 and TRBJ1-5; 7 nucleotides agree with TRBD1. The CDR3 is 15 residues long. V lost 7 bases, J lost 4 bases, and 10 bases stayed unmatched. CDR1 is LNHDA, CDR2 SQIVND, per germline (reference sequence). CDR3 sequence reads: CASNWDSALNQPQHF. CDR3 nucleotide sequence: TGTGCCAGTAATTGGGACAGCGCATTGAATCAGCCCCAGCATTTT. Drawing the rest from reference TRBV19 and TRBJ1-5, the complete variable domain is DGGITQSPKYLFRKEGQNVTLSCEQNLNHDAMYWYRQDPGQGLRLIYYSQIVNDFQKGDIAEGYSVSREKKESFPLTVTSAQKNPTAFYLCASNWDSALNQPQHFGDGTRLSIL.

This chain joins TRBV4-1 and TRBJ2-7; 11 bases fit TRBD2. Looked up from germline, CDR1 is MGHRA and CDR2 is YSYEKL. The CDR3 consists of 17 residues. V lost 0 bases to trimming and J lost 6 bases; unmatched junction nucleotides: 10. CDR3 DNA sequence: TGCGCCAGCAGCCAAGATTGGATAGCGGGAGGGCCTCGCGAGCAGTACTTC. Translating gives CASSQDWIAGGPREQYF.

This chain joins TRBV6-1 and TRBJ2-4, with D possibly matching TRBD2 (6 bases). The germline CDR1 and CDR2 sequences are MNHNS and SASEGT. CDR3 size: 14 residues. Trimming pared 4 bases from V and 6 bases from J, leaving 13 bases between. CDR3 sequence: CASSVTRGTNIQYF. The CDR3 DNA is TGTGCCAGCAGTGTGACTAGGGGCACAAACATTCAGTACTTC.

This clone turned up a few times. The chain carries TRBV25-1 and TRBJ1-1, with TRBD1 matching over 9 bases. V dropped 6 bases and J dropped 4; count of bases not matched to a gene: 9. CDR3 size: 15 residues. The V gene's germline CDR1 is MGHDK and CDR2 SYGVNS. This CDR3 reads CASRFTGGTGTEAFF. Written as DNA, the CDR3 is TGTGCCAGCAGGTTTACAGGGGGCACGGGCACTGAAGCTTTCTTT.

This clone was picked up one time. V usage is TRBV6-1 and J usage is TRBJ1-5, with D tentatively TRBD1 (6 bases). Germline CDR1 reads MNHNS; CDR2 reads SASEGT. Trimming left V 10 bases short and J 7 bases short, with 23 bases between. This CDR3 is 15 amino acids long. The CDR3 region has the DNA TGTGCCACCTCGGGAGGACTGTGGACAGCGCAGCCCCAGCATTTT. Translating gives CATSGGLWTAQPQHF.

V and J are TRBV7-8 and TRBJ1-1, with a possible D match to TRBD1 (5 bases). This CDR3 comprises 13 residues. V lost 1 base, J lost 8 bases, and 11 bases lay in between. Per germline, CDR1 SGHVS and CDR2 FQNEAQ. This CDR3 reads CASSLDQGAEAFF. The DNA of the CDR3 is TGTGCCAGCAGCTTAGACCAGGGCGCGGAAGCTTTCTTT.

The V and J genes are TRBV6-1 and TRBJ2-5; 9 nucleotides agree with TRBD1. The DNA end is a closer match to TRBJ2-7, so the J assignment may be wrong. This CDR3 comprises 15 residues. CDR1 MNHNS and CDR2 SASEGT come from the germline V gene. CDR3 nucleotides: TGTGCCAGCAGTGACCACGGGACAGGGCCCTACGAGCAGTACTTC. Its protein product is CASSDHGTGPYEQYF.

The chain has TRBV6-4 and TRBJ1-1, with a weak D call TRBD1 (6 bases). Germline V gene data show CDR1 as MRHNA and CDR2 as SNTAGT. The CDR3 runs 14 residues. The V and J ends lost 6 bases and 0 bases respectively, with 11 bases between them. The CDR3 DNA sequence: TGTGCCAGCAGGGCAGGACAGATGAACACTGAAGCTTTCTTT. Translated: CASRAGQMNTEAFF.

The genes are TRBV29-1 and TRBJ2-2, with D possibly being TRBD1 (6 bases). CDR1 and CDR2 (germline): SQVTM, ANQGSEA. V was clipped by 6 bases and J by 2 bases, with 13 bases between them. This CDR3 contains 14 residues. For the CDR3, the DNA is TGCAGCGTGCTCACCGGGACAAACACCGGGGAGCTGTTTTTT. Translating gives CSVLTGTNTGELFF.

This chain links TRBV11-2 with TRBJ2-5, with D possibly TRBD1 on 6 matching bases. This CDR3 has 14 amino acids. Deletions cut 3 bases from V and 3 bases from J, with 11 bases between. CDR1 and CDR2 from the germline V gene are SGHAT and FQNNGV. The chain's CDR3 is CASSFARQEETQYF. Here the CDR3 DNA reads TGTGCCAGCAGCTTTGCCCGACAGGAAGAGACCCAGTACTTC.

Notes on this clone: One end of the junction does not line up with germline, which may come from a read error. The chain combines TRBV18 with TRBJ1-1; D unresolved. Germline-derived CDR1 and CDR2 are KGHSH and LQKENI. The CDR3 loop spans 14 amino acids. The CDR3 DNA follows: TGTGCCAGCTCACTAAACACAGTGAAGACTGAAGCTTTCTTT. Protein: CASSLNTVKTEAFF. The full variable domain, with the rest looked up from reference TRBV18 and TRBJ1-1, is NAGVMQNPRHLVRRRGQEARLRCSPMKGHSHVYWYRQLPEEGLKFMVYLQKENIIDESGMPKERFSAEFPKEGPSILRIQQVVRGDSAAYFCASSLNTVKTEAFFGQGTRLTVV.

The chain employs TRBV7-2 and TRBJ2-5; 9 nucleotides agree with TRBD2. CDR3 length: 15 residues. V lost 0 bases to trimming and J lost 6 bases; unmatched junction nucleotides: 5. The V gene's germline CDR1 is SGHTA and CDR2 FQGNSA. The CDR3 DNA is TGTGCCAGCAGCTTAGCCGCGGGAGGGCAGAAGACCCAGTACTTC. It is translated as CASSLAAGGQKTQYF.

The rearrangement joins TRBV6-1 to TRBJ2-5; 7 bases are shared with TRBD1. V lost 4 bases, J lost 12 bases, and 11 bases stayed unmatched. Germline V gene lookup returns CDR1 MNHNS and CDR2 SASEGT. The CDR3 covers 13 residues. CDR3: CASSATRDSREYF. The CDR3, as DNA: TGTGCCAGCAGTGCCACTAGGGACAGTCGGGAGTACTTC.

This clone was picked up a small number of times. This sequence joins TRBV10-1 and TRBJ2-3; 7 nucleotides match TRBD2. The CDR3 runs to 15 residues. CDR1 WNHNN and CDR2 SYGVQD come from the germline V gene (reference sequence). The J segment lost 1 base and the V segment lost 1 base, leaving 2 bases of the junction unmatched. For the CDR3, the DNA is TGCGCCAGCAGTGAGTGGCTAGCGGGCACAGATACGCAGTATTTT. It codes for CASSEWLAGTDTQYF.

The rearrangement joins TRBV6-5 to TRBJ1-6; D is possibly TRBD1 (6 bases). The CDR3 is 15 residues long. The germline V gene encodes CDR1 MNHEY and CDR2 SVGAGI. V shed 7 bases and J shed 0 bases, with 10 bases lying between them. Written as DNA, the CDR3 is TGTGCCAGCACAAGGACAGCCTCCTATAATTCACCCCTCCACTTT. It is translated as CASTRTASYNSPLHF.

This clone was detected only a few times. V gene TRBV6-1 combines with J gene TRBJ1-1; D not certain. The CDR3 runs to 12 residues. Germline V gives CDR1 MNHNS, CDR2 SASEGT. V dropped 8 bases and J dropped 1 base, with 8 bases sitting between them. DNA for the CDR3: TGTGCCAGCGGCCCAGAGAACACTGAAGCTTTCTTT. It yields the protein CASGPENTEAFF.

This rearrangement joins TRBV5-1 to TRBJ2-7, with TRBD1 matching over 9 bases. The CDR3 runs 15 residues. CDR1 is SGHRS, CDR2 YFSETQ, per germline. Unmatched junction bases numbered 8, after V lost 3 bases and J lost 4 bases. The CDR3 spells CASSWGVGQGYEQYF. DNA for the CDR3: TGCGCCAGCAGCTGGGGTGTTGGACAGGGGTACGAGCAGTACTTC.

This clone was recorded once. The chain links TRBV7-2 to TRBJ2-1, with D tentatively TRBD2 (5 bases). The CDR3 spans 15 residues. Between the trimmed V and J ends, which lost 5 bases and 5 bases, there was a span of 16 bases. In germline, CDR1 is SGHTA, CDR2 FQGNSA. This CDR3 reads CASSRTSSTDNEQFF. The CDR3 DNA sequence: TGTGCCAGCAGCCGCACTAGTTCCACAGACAATGAGCAGTTCTTC.

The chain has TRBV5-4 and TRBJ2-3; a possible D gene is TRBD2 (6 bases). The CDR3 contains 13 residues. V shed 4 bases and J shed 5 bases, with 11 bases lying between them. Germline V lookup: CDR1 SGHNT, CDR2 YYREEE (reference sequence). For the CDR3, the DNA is TGTGCCAGCAGCCCACCTAGCGAAGATACGCAGTATTTT. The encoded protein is CASSPPSEDTQYF.

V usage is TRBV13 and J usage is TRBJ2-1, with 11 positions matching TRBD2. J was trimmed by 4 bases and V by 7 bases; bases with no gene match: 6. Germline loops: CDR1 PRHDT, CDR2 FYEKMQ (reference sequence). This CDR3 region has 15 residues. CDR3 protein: CASTPGLADYNEQFF. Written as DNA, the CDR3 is TGTGCCAGCACGCCGGGACTAGCGGATTACAATGAGCAGTTCTTC.

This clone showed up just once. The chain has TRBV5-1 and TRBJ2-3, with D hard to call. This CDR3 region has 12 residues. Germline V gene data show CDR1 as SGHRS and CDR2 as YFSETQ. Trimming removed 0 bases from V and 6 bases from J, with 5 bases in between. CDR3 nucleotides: TGCGCCAGCAGCTTGGAGCTCGATACGCAGTATTTT. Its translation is CASSLELDTQYF.